These 15 T cell receptor beta chains share one sample of origin, sequenced in a study of T cell responses to AZD1222 COVID-19 vaccine (dated by TCRdb to the early 2020s). Libraries were constructed by the immunoSEQ multiplex PCR assay. TCRdb's version of the immuneACCESS table is confined to in-frame rearrangements and falls short of the full clone set. An unresolved V gene accounts for under half of the shortfall where checked; the remainder is of unknown origin. This sample comprises roughly 180,000 clones, approximately 92% of them detected only once. The biggest ten clones account for approximately 0.98% of the sample. The time point label here, explained by the study, means: about 28 days (+/-7) after the second vaccine dose. Sample treatment or condition, as interpreted from the label and publication: meningococcal conjugate vaccine given as trial control. The material was peripheral blood, obtained 28 days after the second dose of the MenACWY control vaccine. These receptors were obtained from an adult who received the MenACWY meningococcal vaccine as a control.

The chain carries TRBV5-8 and TRBJ1-5; D is possibly TRBD1 (5 bases). The CDR3 consists of 14 residues. V lost 0 bases, J lost 6 bases, and 10 bases lay in between. Germline V gene lookup returns CDR1 SGHTS and CDR2 YDEGEE. The CDR3 region is CASSLEWGSQPQHF. The CDR3 coding sequence is TGTGCCAGCAGCTTGGAATGGGGCTCTCAGCCCCAGCATTTT.

The chain couples TRBV28 to TRBJ1-5; D call uncertain. Trimming removed 2 bases from V and 0 bases from J, with 11 bases in between. This CDR3 has 16 amino acids. Germline V gives CDR1 MDHEN, CDR2 SYDVKM. In DNA, the CDR3 is TGTGCCAGCAGTTTAGAGGCAGCTTATAGCAATCAGCCCCAGCATTTT. Protein product: CASSLEAAYSNQPQHF.

This rearrangement joins TRBV9 to TRBJ1-1; unclear D gene. CDR1 and CDR2 (germline): SGDLS, YYNGEE. The CDR3 has 14 amino acids. With 3 bases removed from V and 3 bases from J, the gap between germline ends came to 12 bases. CDR3 sequence (DNA): TGTGCCAGCAGCGCCTTACCGTCGGACACTGAAGCTTTCTTT. It is translated as CASSALPSDTEAFF.

The chain employs TRBV3-1 (or the pseudogene TRBV3-2) and TRBJ1-2; D unclear. Germline loops: CDR1 LGHDT, CDR2 YNNKEL (reference sequence). The CDR3 is 14 residues long. Trimming took off 0 bases at V and 0 bases at J, with 5 bases between the two ends. For the CDR3, the DNA is TGTGCCAGCAGCCAAGAAACAGCTAACTATGGCTACACCTTC. Protein sequence: CASSQETANYGYTF.

This clone was counted a single time. The V and J genes are TRBV7-2 and TRBJ2-5; D is possibly TRBD1 (6 bases). From germline, CDR1 is SGHTA and CDR2 FQGNSA. V shed 11 bases and J shed 2 bases, with 15 bases lying between them. This CDR3 comprises 13 residues. CDR3 protein: CAWTEASQETQYF. The CDR3 region has the DNA TGTGCCTGGACAGAGGCGTCACAAGAGACCCAGTACTTC. Full variable domain (rest looked up from reference TRBV7-2 and TRBJ2-5): GAGVSQSPSNKVTEKGKDVELRCDPISGHTALYWYRQSLGQGLEFLIYFQGNSAPDKSGLPSDRFSAERTGGSVSTLTIQRTQQEDSAVYLCAWTEASQETQYFGPGTRLLVL.

The J gene is TRBJ2-1, the V gene TRBV28; a weak D match, TRBD2 (5 bases). There are 14 residues in the CDR3. The germline V gene has CDR1 MDHEN and CDR2 SYDVKM. V lost 0 bases to trimming and J lost 10 bases, with 13 bases between them. CDR3 protein: CASSLWEVGGEQFF. Here the CDR3 DNA reads TGTGCCAGCAGTTTATGGGAGGTGGGCGGGGAGCAGTTCTTC.

The rearrangement links TRBV5-1 to TRBJ2-2; D might be TRBD1 (6 bases). The V gene's germline CDR1 is SGHRS and CDR2 YFSETQ. The V and J ends lost 0 bases and 5 bases respectively, with 11 bases between them. CDR3 length: 15 residues. The CDR3 sequence: CASSLAGVGTGELFF. CDR3 bases: TGCGCCAGCAGCTTGGCAGGGGTTGGTACCGGGGAGCTGTTTTTT.

The chain links TRBV19 to TRBJ1-3; the D gene is possibly TRBD1 (6 bases). The CDR3 is 15 residues long. Deletions cut 11 bases from V and 0 bases from J, with 17 bases between. Germline V CDR1 and CDR2: LNHDA, SQIVND (reference sequence). CDR3: CAARDGGFSGNTIYF. CDR3 DNA sequence: TGTGCCGCAAGGGATGGGGGCTTCTCTGGAAACACCATATATTTT.

This clone was detected only a few times. The chain joins TRBV30 to TRBJ1-4; no firm D call. The CDR3 spans 15 residues. Germline V gene lookup returns CDR1 GTSNPN and CDR2 SVGIG (reference sequence). V was cut by 1 base and J by 3 bases, with 12 bases left in between. For the CDR3, the DNA is TGTGCCTGGAGTGAGTGGGATGTGGCTAATGAAAAACTGTTTTTT. Amino acid sequence: CAWSEWDVANEKLFF.

The rearrangement joins TRBV2 to TRBJ1-2; D may be TRBD1 (5 bases). This CDR3 has 14 amino acids. Trimming left V 6 bases short and J 6 bases short, with 17 bases between. Germline V CDR1 and CDR2: SNHLY, FYNNEI. The CDR3 coding sequence is TGTGCCAGCAGCGGGACCCCTGATTGGGATGGCTACACCTTC. This gives the protein CASSGTPDWDGYTF. The full variable domain, with the rest looked up from reference TRBV2 and TRBJ1-2, is EPEVTQTPSHQVTQMGQEVILRCVPISNHLYFYWYRQILGQKVEFLVSFYNNEISEKSEIFDDQFSVERPDGSNFTLKIRSTKLEDSAMYFCASSGTPDWDGYTFGSGTRLTVV.

The rearrangement joins TRBV12-3 or TRBV12-4 to TRBJ1-1, with D hard to call. The CDR3 covers 13 residues. The germline V and J ends were trimmed by 4 bases and 1 base, with 7 bases remaining between them. This CDR3 is CASSSSTNTEAFF. DNA of the CDR3: TGTGCCAGCAGTTCAAGTACGAACACTGAAGCTTTCTTT.

This chain connects TRBV24-1 to TRBJ2-2; D may be TRBD1 (5 bases). The CDR3 is 15 residues long. Per the germline V gene, CDR1 is KGHDR and CDR2 is SFDVKD. V lost 5 bases, J lost 0 bases, and 9 bases lay in between. The DNA of the CDR3 is TGTGCCACCAGTGCCGACAGCGCGAACACCGGGGAGCTGTTTTTT. This gives the protein CATSADSANTGELFF.

The genes are TRBV29-1 and TRBJ1-2, with a possible D match to TRBD1 (5 bases). Germline V gene lookup returns CDR1 SQVTM and CDR2 ANQGSEA. Trimming removed 2 bases from V and 5 bases from J, with 12 bases in between. This CDR3 is built from 13 residues. Here the CDR3 DNA reads TGCAGCGTTGAATCGGGGGTACTATATGGCTACACCTTC. Its translation is CSVESGVLYGYTF. The entire variable domain, with the rest obtained from reference TRBV29-1 and TRBJ1-2, is as follows: SAVISQKPSRDICQRGTSLTIQCQVDSQVTMMFWYRQQPGQSLTLIATANQGSEATYESGFVIDKFPISRPNLTFSTLTVSNMSPEDSSIYLCSVESGVLYGYTFGSGTRLTVV.

This rearrangement joins TRBV14 to TRBJ2-2; no clear D. Trimming stripped 2 bases from V and 0 bases from J, with 4 bases between. The CDR3 is 14 amino acids. CDR1 and CDR2 from the germline V gene are SGHDN and FVKESK. CDR3 in DNA: TGTGCCAGCAGCCAAAGAGCGAACACCGGGGAGCTGTTTTTT. Its translation is CASSQRANTGELFF. Supplemented by reference TRBV14 and TRBJ2-2, the full variable domain reads EAGVTQFPSHSVIEKGQTVTLRCDPISGHDNLYWYRRVMGKEIKFLLHFVKESKQDESGMPNNRFLAERTGGTYSTLKVQPAELEDSGVYFCASSQRANTGELFFGEGSRLTVL.

The gene calls are TRBV29-1 and TRBJ2-5, with unresolved D. The CDR3 consists of 10 residues. Trimming removed 6 bases from V and 3 bases from J, with 5 bases in between. Germline assignment: CDR1 SQVTM and CDR2 ANQGSEA. The CDR3 region is CSVRKETQYF. The DNA of the CDR3 is TGCAGCGTCCGCAAAGAGACCCAGTACTTC. Combining the CDR3 with reference TRBV29-1 and TRBJ2-5 gives the whole variable domain SAVISQKPSRDICQRGTSLTIQCQVDSQVTMMFWYRQQPGQSLTLIATANQGSEATYESGFVIDKFPISRPNLTFSTLTVSNMSPEDSSIYLCSVRKETQYFGPGTRLLVL.